This T cell receptor beta chain emerged from a study of OX40 agonist ivuxolimab in advanced cancers. After removal of 1 base from V and 6 bases from J, the junction contained 4 bases not matched to a gene. Germline loops: CDR1 SGHAT, CDR2 FQNNGV. The CDR3 sequence is 15 residues long. Assay: immunoSEQ multiplex PCR; the TCRdb copy retains only in-frame clones and omits some. The repertoire includes approximately 35,000 clones, about 74% of them detected once, and approximately 13% sits in the top ten. The sequence was obtained from an adult with an advanced solid tumor such as melanoma, head and neck, liver or kidney cancer. This chain joins TRBV11-2 and TRBJ2-1; 9 positions agree with TRBD2. The sample in question was CD4+ or CD8+ T cells sorted from blood, obtained in a trial of the OX40 agonist ivuxolimab. The CDR3 here is CASSLGTSVSNEQFF. CDR3 nucleotides: TGTGCCAGCAGCTTAGGGACTAGCGTTTCCAATGAGCAGTTCTTC.